The 19 T cell receptor beta chains below come from one sample, sequenced in a study of blood T cell repertoires in COVID-19. The repertoire was sequenced with immunoSEQ multiplex PCR; TCRdb's copy has only in-frame clones and lacks some. The table includes a few hundred thousand clones, about four fifths detected once. Specimen: peripheral blood. The receptors come from a woman older than 75 with acute or convalescent COVID-19.

In the case of this clone: At the DNA level, this CDR3 is encoded by other sequences in the same sample as well. The J gene is TRBJ1-1, the V gene TRBV7-2; 9 bases match TRBD1. V was pared by 4 bases and J by 6 bases, with 3 bases of the junction left unmatched. The CDR3 length is 13 residues. CDR1 is SGHTA and CDR2 is FQGNSA in the germline V gene. The CDR3 coding sequence is TGTGCCAGCAGCTGGGACAGGGAGGCTGAAGCTTTCTTT. Translated, it gives CASSWDREAEAFF.

The chain is built from TRBV15 and TRBJ2-7; D unclear. Germline CDR1 and CDR2: LNHNV and YYDKDF (reference sequence). The ends were cut back, 0 bases at V and 4 bases at J, with 7 bases in the middle. The CDR3 totals 13 residues. CDR3 DNA sequence: TGTGCCACCAGCAGAGATCCGCGGTACGAGCAGTACTTC. It encodes CATSRDPRYEQYF.

The chain combines TRBV12-3 or TRBV12-4 with TRBJ2-3, with 8 bases identical to TRBD2. The CDR3 consists of 12 residues. V lost 4 bases to trimming and J lost 10 bases; unmatched junction nucleotides: 4. The DNA for the CDR3 is TGTGCCAGCAGTTCGGGGGGGTTATCGCAGTATTTT. Its protein product is CASSSGGLSQYF.

The chain couples TRBV11-2 to TRBJ2-1; D may be TRBD2 (6 bases). The CDR3 length is 15 residues. With 2 bases removed from V and 1 base from J, the gap between germline ends came to 9 bases. Germline CDR1 is SGHAT and CDR2 is FQNNGV. The CDR3 loop reads CASSLSAGSYNEQFF. The CDR3 nucleotides read TGTGCCAGCAGCTTATCCGCGGGGTCCTACAATGAGCAGTTCTTC.

The chain combines TRBV7-3 with TRBJ2-5, with 7 nucleotides matching TRBD2. CDR3 length: 14 amino acids. With 5 bases clipped from V and 6 bases from J, the junction kept 9 bases outside the gene matches. CDR1 and CDR2 (germline): SGHTA, FQGTGA. The CDR3 DNA reads TGTGCCAGCAGCCCGTGGGGGGAGGGTCAGACCCAGTACTTC. Amino acids: CASSPWGEGQTQYF.

The rearrangement links TRBV6-5 to TRBJ1-2; 9 nucleotides line up with TRBD1. CDR1 MNHEY and CDR2 SVGAGI come from the germline V gene. The CDR3 contains 16 residues. After removal of 2 bases from V and 2 bases from J, the junction contained 6 bases not matched to a gene. The CDR3 DNA reads as TGTGCCAGCAGTTACACACAGGGGGCTTGGAACTATGGCTACACCTTC. Amino acids: CASSYTQGAWNYGYTF.

In its sample, this clone was seen a few times. The chain carries TRBV7-3 and TRBJ1-2; D possibly corresponds to TRBD1 (6 bases). V lost 0 bases and J 7 bases, leaving 12 bases between the germline ends. Looked up from germline, CDR1 is SGHTA and CDR2 is FQGTGA. This CDR3 has 14 amino acids. CDR3 nucleotides: TGTGCCAGCAGCTTAACCAGGGGCATTGGTGGCTACACCTTC. This sequence encodes CASSLTRGIGGYTF.

V usage is TRBV18 and J usage is TRBJ2-1; the match to TRBD1 covers 7 bases. J was trimmed by 7 bases and V by 0 bases; bases with no gene match: 12. In germline, CDR1 is KGHSH, CDR2 LQKENI. CDR3 length: 17 amino acids. CDR3 amino acids: CASSPPLQGSYQNEQFF. CDR3 nucleotide sequence: TGTGCCAGCTCACCACCATTACAGGGGTCTTATCAAAATGAGCAGTTCTTC.

This rearrangement joins TRBV11-2 to TRBJ2-2; D possibly corresponds to TRBD2 (5 bases). Trimming shortened V by 5 bases and J by 4 bases, and 17 bases separated the two germline ends. This CDR3 has 16 amino acids. Germline-derived CDR1 and CDR2 are SGHAT and FQNNGV. The CDR3 here is CASSPTGLSATGELFF. For the CDR3, the DNA is TGTGCCAGCAGCCCCACCGGACTCTCGGCCACCGGGGAGCTGTTTTTT.

This chain uses TRBV4-1 with TRBJ1-4; the D gene is possibly TRBD1 (5 bases). CDR3 length equals 15 residues. Germline V CDR1 and CDR2: MGHRA, YSYEKL. Trimming removed 6 bases from V and 8 bases from J, with 19 bases in between. Here the CDR3 DNA reads TGCGCCAGCAGGGGGGTAGGGGAGGGCGACGAAAAACTGTTTTTT. Translation: CASRGVGEGDEKLFF.

This clone has only a few counts. V gene TRBV2 combines with J gene TRBJ1-2; D is possibly TRBD1 (6 bases). The CDR3 loop spans 14 amino acids. Germline V CDR1 and CDR2: SNHLY, FYNNEI. V dropped 4 bases and J dropped 6 bases, with 15 bases sitting between them. The CDR3 region has the DNA TGTGCCAGCAGTGCCGGGACAAGGGTTGATGGCTACACCTTC. Protein product: CASSAGTRVDGYTF.

As DNA, the CDR3 is TGCGCCAGCACCCCCTGGCTAGCGGGAGGTAATGAGCAGTTCTTC. This translates into CASTPWLAGGNEQFF. The genes are TRBV5-1 and TRBJ2-1; 11 bases map to TRBD2. The trim removed 6 bases at V and 7 bases at J, leaving 9 bases unmatched. CDR1 and CDR2 (germline): SGHRS, YFSETQ. CDR3 length: 15 amino acids.

The chain uses TRBV30 and TRBJ2-7, with 8 positions matching TRBD2. The CDR3 consists of 15 residues. With V trimmed by 5 bases and J by 2 bases, 11 bases remained unmatched. Per germline, CDR1 GTSNPN and CDR2 SVGIG (reference sequence). The CDR3 DNA is TGTGCCTGGGATAGGGCGGGAGGTCCTGCCTACGAGCAGTACTTC. Amino acid sequence: CAWDRAGGPAYEQYF.

The chain is built from TRBV2 and TRBJ2-2; the D gene is possibly TRBD2 (6 bases). Per germline, CDR1 SNHLY and CDR2 FYNNEI. This CDR3 comprises 13 residues. V was clipped by 8 bases and J by 2 bases, with 9 bases between them. This chain's CDR3 is CASRGLNTGELFF. CDR3 bases: TGTGCCAGCCGGGGACTTAACACCGGGGAGCTGTTTTTT.

In the case of this clone: Other DNA sequences from this sample encode an identical CDR3 as well. V is TRBV7-9 and J is TRBJ1-2; maybe TRBD1 (5 bases). Trimming left V 0 bases short and J 4 bases short, with 12 bases between. Germline values: CDR1 SEHNR, CDR2 FQNEAQ (reference sequence). This CDR3 comprises 15 residues. The DNA for the CDR3 is TGTGCCAGCAGCTTAGCGGGCCAGGGTTCCTATGGCTACACCTTC. It translates to CASSLAGQGSYGYTF. Combining the CDR3 with reference TRBV7-9 and TRBJ1-2 gives the whole variable domain DTGVSQNPRHKITKRGQNVTFRCDPISEHNRLYWYRQTLGQGPEFLTYFQNEAQLEKSRLLSDRFSAERPKGSFSTLEIQRTEQGDSAMYLCASSLAGQGSYGYTFGSGTRLTVV.

This chain connects TRBV19 to TRBJ1-5, with TRBD1 matching over 7 bases. Germline V lookup: CDR1 LNHDA, CDR2 SQIVND (reference sequence). V lost 3 bases, J lost 3 bases, and 5 bases stayed unmatched. There are 15 residues in the CDR3. In DNA, the CDR3 is TGTGCCAGTAGTATGGGGGGACAGATCAATCAGCCCCAGCATTTT. Translating it yields CASSMGGQINQPQHF.

The chain joins TRBV3-1 (or the pseudogene TRBV3-2) to TRBJ2-7; TRBD2 aligns across 8 bases. The junction had 3 bases not matched to a gene; V was cut back by 2 bases and J by 0 bases. The CDR3 totals 15 residues. CDR1 is LGHDT and CDR2 is YNNKEL in the germline V gene (reference sequence). Here the CDR3 DNA reads TGTGCCAGCAGCCAACGGCGGGGGGACTCCTACGAGCAGTACTTC. This gives the protein CASSQRRGDSYEQYF.

The V and J genes are TRBV9 and TRBJ2-1; 7 bases line up with TRBD2. CDR3 size: 14 residues. Trimming took 4 bases from V and 0 from J; bases not matched to a gene: 1. Germline V lookup: CDR1 SGDLS, CDR2 YYNGEE. The CDR3 is CASSPGGSYNEQFF. In DNA, the CDR3 is TGTGCCAGCAGCCCGGGGGGCTCCTACAATGAGCAGTTCTTC. The full variable domain, rest sourced from reference TRBV9 and TRBJ2-1, is DSGVTQTPKHLITATGQRVTLRCSPRSGDLSVYWYQQSLDQGLQFLIQYYNGEERAKGNILERFSAQQFPDLHSELNLSSLELGDSALYFCASSPGGSYNEQFFGPGTRLTVL.

This clone was found a few times. The chain combines TRBV15 with TRBJ2-1, with 8 positions matching TRBD2. This CDR3 has 17 residues. The germline CDR1 and CDR2 sequences are LNHNV and YYDKDF (reference sequence). V gave up 4 bases and J gave up 4 bases; unmatched junction bases: 12. The CDR3 spells CATSILYGGRTYNEQFF. The CDR3 DNA reads as TGTGCCACCAGCATTTTATACGGCGGGAGGACTTACAATGAGCAGTTCTTC.